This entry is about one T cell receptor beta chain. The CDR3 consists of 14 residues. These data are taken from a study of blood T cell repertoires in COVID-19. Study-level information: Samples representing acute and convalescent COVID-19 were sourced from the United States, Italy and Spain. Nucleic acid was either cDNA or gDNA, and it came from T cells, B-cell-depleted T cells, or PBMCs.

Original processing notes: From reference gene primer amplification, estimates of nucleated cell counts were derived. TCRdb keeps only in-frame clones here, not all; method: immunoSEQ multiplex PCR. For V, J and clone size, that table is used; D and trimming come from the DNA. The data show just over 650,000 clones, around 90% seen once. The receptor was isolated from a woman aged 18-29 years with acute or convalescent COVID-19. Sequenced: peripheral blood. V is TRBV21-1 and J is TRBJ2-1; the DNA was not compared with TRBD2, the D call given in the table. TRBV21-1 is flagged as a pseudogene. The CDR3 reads CASPWTSGGNEQFF. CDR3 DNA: TGTGCCAGCCCTTGGACTAGCGGGGGCAATGAGCAGTTCTTC.